The 28 T cell receptor beta chains in this list originate from one sample, sequenced in a study of blood T cell repertoires in COVID-19. Clones were sequenced by immunoSEQ multiplex PCR, and TCRdb holds only the in-frame ones, with some missing. The table shows over 400,000 clones, with about 88% occurring only once. The material sequenced was PBMCs or T cells enriched from blood (not recorded which). These receptors were taken from a woman in her fifties or sixties who had recovered from COVID-19.

The chain is built from TRBV14 and TRBJ1-6; the match to TRBD1 covers 10 bases. There are 16 residues in the CDR3. Germline V gene sequence: CDR1 SGHDN, CDR2 FVKESK. V shed 4 bases and J 6 bases; nucleotides not matched to a gene: 6. CDR3 in DNA: TGTGCCAGCAGCCGCCCCGGGACAGGGGTTAATTCACCCCTCCACTTT. It specifies CASSRPGTGVNSPLHF. Full variable domain (missing parts from reference TRBV14 and TRBJ1-6): EAGVTQFPSHSVIEKGQTVTLRCDPISGHDNLYWYRRVMGKEIKFLLHFVKESKQDESGMPNNRFLAERTGGTYSTLKVQPAELEDSGVYFCASSRPGTGVNSPLHFGNGTRLTVT.

For this clone: This CDR3 is also generated by other DNA sequences in the sample. The chain employs TRBV7-9 and TRBJ1-1; maybe TRBD1 (6 bases). V lost 1 base and J lost 1, with 10 bases in between. CDR3 length equals 15 residues. CDR1 is SEHNR and CDR2 is FQNEAQ in the germline V gene (reference sequence). CDR3 residues: CASSLVPDRNTEAFF. Here the CDR3 DNA reads TGTGCCAGCAGCTTAGTCCCGGACAGGAACACTGAAGCTTTCTTT.

This clone was recorded once. V is TRBV27 and J is TRBJ2-5, with TRBD1 as a possible D gene (5 bases). There are 14 residues in the CDR3. V lost 8 bases, J lost 5 bases, and 18 bases lay in between. The germline V gene has CDR1 MNHEY and CDR2 SMNVEV (reference sequence). DNA of the CDR3: TGTGCCAGCTGGCAAGCAGGGTGGATGGAGACCCAGTACTTC. Translating gives CASWQAGWMETQYF.

V and J are TRBV5-1 and TRBJ1-3; D ambiguous. Per germline, CDR1 SGHRS and CDR2 YFSETQ. CDR3 length: 13 residues. V was cut by 4 bases and J by 7 bases, with 12 bases left in between. The DNA for the CDR3 is TGCGCCAGCAGCCCCGACCCGGAGAACACCATATATTTT. Its translation is CASSPDPENTIYF.

V is TRBV6-5 and J is TRBJ1-2; 7 bases fit TRBD1. CDR3 length equals 15 residues. Germline-derived CDR1 and CDR2 are MNHEY and SVGAGI. The trim removed 3 bases at V and 2 bases at J, leaving 6 bases unmatched. The CDR3 bases are TGTGCCAGCAGTTATGACAGGGTCTCCAACTATGGCTACACCTTC. The encoded protein is CASSYDRVSNYGYTF.

V is TRBV25-1 and J is TRBJ1-3, with D perhaps TRBD1 (5 bases). Germline V gives CDR1 MGHDK, CDR2 SYGVNS. Trimming cost V 1 base and J 3 bases, with 16 bases left between them. This CDR3 has 17 amino acids. The CDR3 DNA is TGTGCCAGCAGTGAATCCCCCCTCGACAGTTTTGGAAACACCATATATTTT. This translates into CASSESPLDSFGNTIYF.

This sequence joins TRBV5-1 and TRBJ1-4; 11 bases are shared with TRBD1. With 7 bases clipped from V and 2 bases from J, the junction kept 7 bases outside the gene matches. Germline V gene sequence: CDR1 SGHRS, CDR2 YFSETQ. The CDR3 contains 16 residues. The CDR3 DNA sequence: TGCGCCAGCGCCGAGGGGACAGGGGGGACTAATGAAAAACTGTTTTTT. Translating it yields CASAEGTGGTNEKLFF. Variable domain in full (rest from reference TRBV5-1 and TRBJ1-4): KAGVTQTPRYLIKTRGQQVTLSCSPISGHRSVSWYQQTPGQGLQFLFEYFSETQRNKGNFPGRFSGRQFSNSRSEMNVSTLELGDSALYLCASAEGTGGTNEKLFFGSGTQLSVL.

The chain carries TRBV5-6 and TRBJ2-1; 7 bases align to TRBD1. CDR1 is SGHDT and CDR2 is YYEEEE in the germline V gene. J lost 5 bases, V lost 9 bases, and 14 bases had no gene match. The CDR3 sequence is 15 residues long. CDR3 sequence reads: CANTPRDRDHNEQFF. The CDR3 coding sequence is TGTGCCAACACTCCCCGAGACAGGGATCACAATGAGCAGTTCTTC.

The chain uses TRBV3-1 (or the pseudogene TRBV3-2) and TRBJ2-5; 9 nucleotides line up with TRBD1. The CDR3 length is 16 residues. The germline CDR1 and CDR2 sequences are LGHDT and YNNKEL (reference sequence). Unmatched junction bases numbered 8, after V lost 0 bases and J lost 6 bases. The CDR3 spells CASSQDLGQGSKTQYF. CDR3 nucleotide sequence: TGTGCCAGCAGCCAAGATTTGGGACAGGGTAGTAAGACCCAGTACTTC.

The chain combines TRBV20-1 with TRBJ1-2, with D unresolved. Trimming took 4 bases from V and 6 from J, leaving 9 bases between them. Germline CDR1 is DFQATT and CDR2 is SNEGSKA (reference sequence). This CDR3 contains 11 residues. CDR3 sequence: CSAISGNGYTF. In DNA, the CDR3 is TGCAGTGCTATATCGGGGAATGGCTACACCTTC.

The chain combines TRBV11-2 with TRBJ1-6, with 8 bases aligning to TRBD1. This CDR3 region has 15 residues. The germline V gene has CDR1 SGHAT and CDR2 FQNNGV. J gave up 5 bases and V 5 bases, and 5 bases lay outside the gene matches. The CDR3 loop reads CASSPGQGNNSPLHF. As DNA, the CDR3 is TGTGCCAGCAGCCCCGGACAGGGCAATAATTCACCCCTCCACTTT.

This clone was counted once. The V and J genes are TRBV2 and TRBJ1-5; 10 bases fit TRBD1. In germline, CDR1 is SNHLY, CDR2 FYNNEI. This CDR3 has 16 residues. V lost 4 bases to trimming and J lost 1 base; unmatched junction nucleotides: 4. CDR3 residues: CASSARTGGSNQPQHF. DNA for the CDR3: TGTGCCAGCAGTGCCCGGACAGGGGGAAGCAATCAGCCCCAGCATTTT.

V usage is TRBV29-1 and J usage is TRBJ1-2; D ambiguous. CDR1 is SQVTM, CDR2 ANQGSEA, per germline. This CDR3 contains 12 residues. The V and J ends lost 3 bases and 0 bases respectively, with 5 bases between them. This CDR3 reads CSVEEPNYGYTF. CDR3 DNA: TGCAGCGTTGAGGAGCCTAACTATGGCTACACCTTC.

The genes are TRBV19 and TRBJ1-2; possibly TRBD1 for D (5 bases). V was clipped by 5 bases and J by 8 bases, with 18 bases between them. The CDR3 covers 14 residues. The V gene's germline CDR1 is LNHDA and CDR2 SQIVND (reference sequence). Here the CDR3 reads CASSVRQIGIGYTF. CDR3 bases: TGTGCCAGTAGTGTCCGACAGATCGGCATCGGCTACACCTTC.

The chain links TRBV18 to TRBJ2-2; D is possibly TRBD1 (5 bases). Looked up from germline, CDR1 is KGHSH and CDR2 is LQKENI. The CDR3 runs to 16 residues. V was shortened by 0 bases and J by 1 base, with 9 bases between the two germline ends. In nucleotides, the CDR3 is TGTGCCAGCTCACCACCGAGCCAGGGGAACACCGGGGAGCTGTTTTTT. This encodes CASSPPSQGNTGELFF.

The V call is TRBV5-4, the J call TRBJ1-3, with D unclear. CDR3 length: 13 residues. Trimming removed 0 bases at V and 1 base at J, with 2 bases between. Germline lookup yields CDR1 SGHNT and CDR2 YYREEE (reference sequence). CDR3 sequence (DNA): TGTGCCAGCAGCTTGGCGTCTGGAAACACCATATATTTT. It is translated as CASSLASGNTIYF. The full variable domain, completed using reference TRBV5-4 and TRBJ1-3, is ETGVTQSPTHLIKTRGQQVTLRCSSQSGHNTVSWYQQALGQGPQFIFQYYREEENGRGNFPPRFSGLQFPNYSSELNVNALELDDSALYLCASSLASGNTIYFGEGSWLTVV.

The CDR3 loop reads CASSLGTGPYGYTF. DNA of the CDR3: TGCGCCAGCAGCTTGGGGACAGGGCCCTATGGCTACACCTTC. The chain couples TRBV5-1 to TRBJ1-2, with 8 nucleotides matching TRBD1. This CDR3 has 14 residues. Germline V gene sequence: CDR1 SGHRS, CDR2 YFSETQ. Trimming removed 0 bases from V and 4 bases from J; junction bases left unmatched: 2.

This clone has more than one count but fewer than ten. The J gene is TRBJ1-6, the V gene TRBV5-1; the D is unclear. The CDR3 spans 14 residues. Germline CDR1 and CDR2: SGHRS and YFSETQ. The V gene lost 0 bases and the J gene lost 8 bases, with 9 bases spanning the gap. The chain's CDR3 is CASSLVNVDSPLHF. The CDR3 nucleotides are TGCGCCAGCAGCTTGGTCAATGTAGATTCACCCCTCCACTTT. The whole variable domain, remainder taken from reference TRBV5-1 and TRBJ1-6, is KAGVTQTPRYLIKTRGQQVTLSCSPISGHRSVSWYQQTPGQGLQFLFEYFSETQRNKGNFPGRFSGRQFSNSRSEMNVSTLELGDSALYLCASSLVNVDSPLHFGNGTRLTVT.

The chain couples TRBV28 to TRBJ1-1; D is perhaps TRBD1 (5 bases). This CDR3 contains 11 residues. V was pared by 2 bases and J by 7 bases, with 5 bases between. Germline-derived CDR1 and CDR2 are MDHEN and SYDVKM. The CDR3 loop is CASSLTGEAFF. In DNA, the CDR3 is TGTGCCAGCAGTTTAACAGGTGAAGCTTTCTTT.

J is TRBJ1-3 and V is TRBV5-6; D remains ambiguous. CDR1 and CDR2 (germline): SGHDT, YYEEEE. The CDR3 sequence is 15 residues long. The V end was cut by 0 bases, the J end by 2 bases, with 9 bases between. The CDR3 sequence is CASSLGHSAGNTIYF. CDR3 DNA: TGTGCCAGCAGCTTGGGACACTCGGCTGGAAACACCATATATTTT.

This rearrangement joins TRBV27 to TRBJ2-7, with 7 bases matching TRBD1. Unmatched junction bases numbered 3, after V lost 6 bases and J lost 1 base. Germline values: CDR1 MNHEY, CDR2 SMNVEV (reference sequence). The CDR3 contains 13 residues. CDR3: CASRRQGSYEQYV. The CDR3 DNA sequence: TGTGCCAGCAGGCGACAGGGATCCTACGAGCAGTACGTC.

The V call is TRBV12-3 or TRBV12-4, the J call TRBJ1-5; no clear D. This CDR3 is built from 13 residues. V was shortened by 2 bases and J by 5 bases, with 7 bases between the two germline ends. The CDR3 loop reads CASSLNIYQPQHF. Here the CDR3 DNA reads TGTGCCAGCAGTTTAAATATCTATCAGCCCCAGCATTTT.

The V call is TRBV24-1, the J call TRBJ2-2; TRBD2 matches 10 bases. The germline CDR1 and CDR2 sequences are KGHDR and SFDVKD. CDR3 size: 21 residues. The V gene end was trimmed by 4 bases and the J gene end by 2 bases; junction bases not matched to a gene: 18. CDR3 loop: CATSDPPGASGGPSNTGELFF. For the CDR3, the DNA is TGTGCCACCAGTGACCCCCCGGGGGCTAGCGGGGGACCAAGTAACACCGGGGAGCTGTTTTTT.

The chain carries TRBV19 and TRBJ2-3; maybe TRBD1 (6 bases). This CDR3 comprises 16 residues. Germline V gene lookup returns CDR1 LNHDA and CDR2 SQIVND (reference sequence). V shed 6 bases and J shed 4 bases, with 20 bases lying between them. CDR3 region: CASRNRALTNPDTQYF. For the CDR3, the DNA is TGTGCCAGTAGAAACAGGGCCCTTACTAATCCAGATACGCAGTATTTT. Variable domain in full (rest from reference TRBV19 and TRBJ2-3): DGGITQSPKYLFRKEGQNVTLSCEQNLNHDAMYWYRQDPGQGLRLIYYSQIVNDFQKGDIAEGYSVSREKKESFPLTVTSAQKNPTAFYLCASRNRALTNPDTQYFGPGTRLTVL.

The chain recombines TRBV7-2 with TRBJ1-1; the D is unclear. The CDR3 runs 16 residues. CDR1 is SGHTA, CDR2 FQGNSA, per germline. Trimming cost V 1 base and J 1 base, with 13 bases left between them. In nucleotides, the CDR3 is TGTGCCAGCAGCTTAGTCTCCACAGAACAGAACACTGAAGCTTTCTTT. Translation gives CASSLVSTEQNTEAFF. Filled out from reference TRBV7-2 and TRBJ1-1, the complete variable domain reads GAGVSQSPSNKVTEKGKDVELRCDPISGHTALYWYRQSLGQGLEFLIYFQGNSAPDKSGLPSDRFSAERTGGSVSTLTIQRTQQEDSAVYLCASSLVSTEQNTEAFFGQGTRLTVV.

The genes are TRBV2 and TRBJ1-2, with TRBD1 identical over 8 bases. J was trimmed by 4 bases and V by 8 bases; bases with no gene match: 12. The germline CDR1 and CDR2 sequences are SNHLY and FYNNEI. The CDR3 is made up of 15 amino acids. The CDR3 bases are TGTGCCAGCGGAACGGGACAGGAGTCAATCTATGGCTACACCTTC. Residues: CASGTGQESIYGYTF.

The rearrangement joins TRBV19 to TRBJ2-2, with a tentative D call TRBD1 (7 bases). Deletions cut 7 bases from V and 4 bases from J, with 13 bases between. The CDR3 extends over 14 amino acids. Per the germline V gene, CDR1 is LNHDA and CDR2 is SQIVND (reference sequence). This CDR3 reads CASIHRGGTGELFF. The CDR3 coding sequence is TGTGCCAGTATTCACAGGGGAGGCACCGGGGAGCTGTTTTTT. Filled out from reference TRBV19 and TRBJ2-2, the complete variable domain reads DGGITQSPKYLFRKEGQNVTLSCEQNLNHDAMYWYRQDPGQGLRLIYYSQIVNDFQKGDIAEGYSVSREKKESFPLTVTSAQKNPTAFYLCASIHRGGTGELFFGEGSRLTVL.

This clone came up once. The rearrangement uses TRBV5-1 and TRBJ1-3, with 7 bases matching TRBD1. After removal of 7 bases from V and 0 bases from J, the junction contained 4 bases not matched to a gene. This CDR3 region has 14 residues. Per germline, CDR1 SGHRS and CDR2 YFSETQ. CDR3 in amino acids: CASAEGASGNTIYF. CDR3 coding DNA: TGCGCCAGCGCGGAGGGGGCCTCTGGAAACACCATATATTTT.